The rows below give T cell receptor beta chains drawn from one sample of a study of blood T cell repertoires in COVID-19. Repertoires were generated with immunoSEQ multiplex PCR, while TCRdb's copy carries only in-frame clones and drops some. The profile shows some 230,000 clones, about 85% of them singletons. Sequencing input: peripheral blood. The receptor source for this set is a man between 45 and 60 years old who had recovered from COVID-19. Each CDR3 is given with its conserved first and last residue. The order of the fields is CDR3 DNA, CDR3 protein, D gene, J gene, V gene, clone size. D genes are given only for firm matches. Part of the rows lack a size; the others show once, few, many or a class for expanded clones.

CDR3nt: TGTGCCAGCAGTTCTCTGGGAGGTCTATACGAGCAGTACTTC; CDR3aa: CASSSLGGLYEQYF; d_gene: NA; j_gene: TRBJ2-7; v_gene: TRBV28; abundance: NA
CDR3nt: TGTGCCAGCAGCTCAGGGGCAGGCTTCTATAATTCACCCCTCCACTTT; CDR3aa: CASSSGAGFYNSPLHF; d_gene: NA; j_gene: TRBJ1-6; v_gene: TRBV7-9; abundance: many
CDR3nt: TGTGCCAGCAGCCCAGACAGGGCTGCAGATACGCAGTATTTT; CDR3aa: CASSPDRAADTQYF; d_gene: TRBD1; j_gene: TRBJ2-3; v_gene: TRBV7-8; abundance: NA
CDR3nt: TGTGCCACCCAGCCAACAGGATCTTACTACGAGCAGTACTTC; CDR3aa: CATQPTGSYYEQYF; d_gene: NA; j_gene: TRBJ2-7; v_gene: TRBV28; abundance: NA
CDR3nt: TGTGCCAGCAGTTACGGCCAGGGGCGGTTCACTGAAGCTTTCTTT; CDR3aa: CASSYGQGRFTEAFF; d_gene: NA; j_gene: TRBJ1-1; v_gene: TRBV6-5; abundance: NA
CDR3nt: TGTGCCAGTGGACCCGGGAGGGTTAAGTACGAGCAGTACTTC; CDR3aa: CASGPGRVKYEQYF; d_gene: TRBD2; j_gene: TRBJ2-7; v_gene: TRBV19; abundance: NA
CDR3nt: TGTGCCAGCAGCTACGGACAGGGGAGGACAGATACGCAGTATTTT; CDR3aa: CASSYGQGRTDTQYF; d_gene: TRBD1; j_gene: TRBJ2-3; v_gene: TRBV7-2; abundance: NA
CDR3nt: TGTGCCAGCAGAAGCACTGGCGGGAGTCCCCACGAGCAGTACTTC; CDR3aa: CASRSTGGSPHEQYF; d_gene: TRBD2; j_gene: TRBJ2-7; v_gene: TRBV3-1/TRBV3-2; abundance: NA
CDR3nt: TGTGCCAGCACTCGAGTACAAGAGACCCAGTACTTC; CDR3aa: CASTRVQETQYF; d_gene: NA; j_gene: TRBJ2-5; v_gene: TRBV2; abundance: NA
CDR3nt: TGTGCCATCAGTGACCCTGGACAGGGGAATCAGCCCCAGCATTTT; CDR3aa: CAISDPGQGNQPQHF; d_gene: TRBD1; j_gene: TRBJ1-5; v_gene: TRBV10-3; abundance: few
CDR3nt: TGTGCCAGCACGGGACAGGGAGACGGGCAGCCCCAGCATTTT; CDR3aa: CASTGQGDGQPQHF; d_gene: TRBD1; j_gene: TRBJ1-5; v_gene: TRBV18; abundance: NA
CDR3nt: TGTGCCAGCACACGAGCTCCCGGGGAGCAGTACTTC; CDR3aa: CASTRAPGEQYF; d_gene: NA; j_gene: TRBJ2-7; v_gene: TRBV5-8; abundance: NA
CDR3nt: TGTGCCAGCAGTGACGCCCGGGGGATCGAGACCCAGTACTTC; CDR3aa: CASSDARGIETQYF; d_gene: NA; j_gene: TRBJ2-5; v_gene: TRBV2; abundance: NA
CDR3nt: TGCGCCAGCAGCCAAGATTTATCCAAAAACATTCAGTACTTC; CDR3aa: CASSQDLSKNIQYF; d_gene: NA; j_gene: TRBJ2-4; v_gene: TRBV4-1; abundance: NA
CDR3nt: TGTGCCAGCAGCTTTTCGGGTATGACTAATGAAAAACTGTTTTTT; CDR3aa: CASSFSGMTNEKLFF; d_gene: NA; j_gene: TRBJ1-4; v_gene: TRBV5-4; abundance: NA
CDR3nt: TGTGCCAGCAGCCGGCCCGGACAGGGGAACTATGGCTACACCTTC; CDR3aa: CASSRPGQGNYGYTF; d_gene: TRBD1; j_gene: TRBJ1-2; v_gene: TRBV6-5; abundance: NA
CDR3nt: TGTGCCAGCAGCCTTAGCGGTATCTCCTACGAGCAGTACTTC; CDR3aa: CASSLSGISYEQYF; d_gene: NA; j_gene: TRBJ2-7; v_gene: TRBV13; abundance: NA
CDR3nt: TGTGCCAGCAGTCCGGGGGAGACCTATAATTCACCCCTCCACTTT; CDR3aa: CASSPGETYNSPLHF; d_gene: NA; j_gene: TRBJ1-6; v_gene: TRBV7-9; abundance: NA
CDR3nt: TGTGCCAGCAGTTCCCAGTGGGAGACCCAGTACTTC; CDR3aa: CASSSQWETQYF; d_gene: NA; j_gene: TRBJ2-5; v_gene: TRBV28; abundance: NA
CDR3nt: TGTGCCAGCAGCCAAGCACAGGGAAAAGGCGAGCAGTACTTC; CDR3aa: CASSQAQGKGEQYF; d_gene: NA; j_gene: TRBJ2-7; v_gene: TRBV4-2; abundance: many
CDR3nt: TGTGCCAGCAGCTTAGTTCTTCGCGGGAGGTGGGAAAACATTCAGTACTTC; CDR3aa: CASSLVLRGRWENIQYF; d_gene: TRBD2; j_gene: TRBJ2-4; v_gene: TRBV7-2; abundance: NA
CDR3nt: TGTGCCAGCAGCGTAGGGGCTCAGTTCTTC; CDR3aa: CASSVGAQFF; d_gene: NA; j_gene: TRBJ2-1; v_gene: TRBV9; abundance: NA
CDR3nt: TGTGCCAGCAGGGGGGGACGGCAAGAGACCCAGTACTTC; CDR3aa: CASRGGRQETQYF; d_gene: NA; j_gene: TRBJ2-5; v_gene: TRBV28; abundance: NA
CDR3nt: TGTGCCAGCACGGGTTTTAGCGGGCTATACGAGCAGTACTTC; CDR3aa: CASTGFSGLYEQYF; d_gene: TRBD2; j_gene: TRBJ2-7; v_gene: TRBV2; abundance: NA
CDR3nt: TGCGCCAGCAGCCGCAACTTACTAGCGCGTGGGAACGAGCAGTACTTC; CDR3aa: CASSRNLLARGNEQYF; d_gene: TRBD2; j_gene: TRBJ2-7; v_gene: TRBV10-2; abundance: NA
CDR3nt: TGTGCCAGCAGCCGAGGACAGCTCTATGGCTACACCTTC; CDR3aa: CASSRGQLYGYTF; d_gene: NA; j_gene: TRBJ1-2; v_gene: TRBV3-1/TRBV3-2; abundance: NA
CDR3nt: TGTGCCAGCAGCACGCGAGGGAGGGCCGGTGAAAAACTGTTTTTT; CDR3aa: CASSTRGRAGEKLFF; d_gene: NA; j_gene: TRBJ1-4; v_gene: TRBV7-8; abundance: NA
CDR3nt: TGCGCCAGCAGCTTGGGGCCTGTAGCCAAAAACATTCAGTACTTC; CDR3aa: CASSLGPVAKNIQYF; d_gene: NA; j_gene: TRBJ2-4; v_gene: TRBV5-1; abundance: NA
CDR3nt: TGCGCCAGCAGCTTGGCAGAGGGTCCCTACGAGCAGTACTTC; CDR3aa: CASSLAEGPYEQYF; d_gene: NA; j_gene: TRBJ2-7; v_gene: TRBV5-1; abundance: few
CDR3nt: TGCGCCAGCAGCTCACAAAACCTCTACAATGAGCAGTTCTTC; CDR3aa: CASSSQNLYNEQFF; d_gene: NA; j_gene: TRBJ2-1; v_gene: TRBV5-1; abundance: NA
CDR3nt: TGTGCCAGCAGCCATCTCAGTGGAAGCTCCGGGAGGGGAGATGGCTACACCTTC; CDR3aa: CASSHLSGSSGRGDGYTF; d_gene: NA; j_gene: TRBJ1-2; v_gene: TRBV14; abundance: NA
CDR3nt: TGTGCCAGCAGCCAATTCTCCGGGGGGCGCAATGAGCAGTTCTTC; CDR3aa: CASSQFSGGRNEQFF; d_gene: NA; j_gene: TRBJ2-1; v_gene: TRBV4-2; abundance: few
CDR3nt: TGTGCCAGCAGTCCGAGACTAGCGGGAGGTACTAGCTCCTACAATGAGCAGTTCTTC; CDR3aa: CASSPRLAGGTSSYNEQFF; d_gene: TRBD2; j_gene: TRBJ2-1; v_gene: TRBV5-5; abundance: NA
CDR3nt: TGTGCCAGCAGCCAAGATCTTGACTTCTCCTACGAGCAGTACTTC; CDR3aa: CASSQDLDFSYEQYF; d_gene: NA; j_gene: TRBJ2-7; v_gene: TRBV3-1/TRBV3-2; abundance: NA
CDR3nt: TGTGCCAGTAGTATAGCAGGTCTGGGCAATCAGCCCCAGCATTTT; CDR3aa: CASSIAGLGNQPQHF; d_gene: NA; j_gene: TRBJ1-5; v_gene: TRBV19; abundance: once
CDR3nt: TGTGCCAGCTTGCAGGGGGCGCGGAATGAGCAGTTCTTC; CDR3aa: CASLQGARNEQFF; d_gene: TRBD1; j_gene: TRBJ2-1; v_gene: TRBV2; abundance: NA
CDR3nt: TGTGCCAGCAGTACTTACTCGAGTGGGCAGTATTTT; CDR3aa: CASSTYSSGQYF; d_gene: NA; j_gene: TRBJ2-3; v_gene: TRBV6-5; abundance: NA
CDR3nt: TGTGCCATCAGTGAGTCGTTCACGAGCTCCTACGAGCAGTACTTC; CDR3aa: CAISESFTSSYEQYF; d_gene: NA; j_gene: TRBJ2-7; v_gene: TRBV10-3; abundance: NA